The 3 T cell receptor beta chains in this list originate from one sample, sequenced in a study of blood T cell repertoires in COVID-19 (TCRdb year 2020). The protocol used for the library was the immunoSEQ multiplex PCR assay. Entries here come from immuneACCESS through TCRdb and include only in-frame sequences with V and J called. Some clones fail to appear in such tables; in the studies checked, an unresolved V gene covers under half of the shortfall, and the cause of the remainder is unknown. In this sample the table shows roughly 200,000 clones, around 83% of which occur a single time. The biggest ten clones account for approximately 1.4% of the sample. Sequencing was performed on peripheral blood. The receptors originated from a human donor in a cohort sampled during active COVID-19.

V and J are TRBV29-1 and TRBJ2-7; unclear D gene. V was cut by 5 bases and J by 2 bases, with 10 bases left in between. The CDR3 length is 12 residues. In germline, CDR1 is SQVTM, CDR2 ANQGSEA. The CDR3 loop reads CSVNFQTYEQYF. DNA for the CDR3: TGCAGCGTTAATTTCCAGACCTACGAGCAGTACTTC.

This chain connects TRBV2 to TRBJ2-5; perhaps TRBD1 as D (7 bases). The CDR3 loop spans 15 amino acids. V gave up 6 bases and J gave up 1 base, with 15 bases separating them. Germline V gene sequence: CDR1 SNHLY, CDR2 FYNNEI. The CDR3 region has the DNA TGTGCCAGCAGGAATCAGGGGGGCCTCCAAGAGACCCAGTACTTC. Translated: CASRNQGGLQETQYF.

The rearrangement joins TRBV10-3 to TRBJ2-3, with 9 bases matching TRBD1. The CDR3 loop spans 14 amino acids. J was trimmed by 0 bases and V by 7 bases; bases with no gene match: 2. Germline CDR1 ENHRY, CDR2 SYGVKD. CDR3 sequence (DNA): TGTGCCATCACCGGACAGGGGAGCACAGATACGCAGTATTTT. Protein product: CAITGQGSTDTQYF.